Below are 2 T cell receptor beta chains sequenced from a single sample in a study of T cell changes during pregnancy in multiple sclerosis. The assay was immunoSEQ multiplex PCR, and TCRdb's table has in-frame clones only and misses some. This sample yields approximately 46,000 clones, of which 91% are seen a single time; around 10% belongs to the top ten. The material was CD8+ T cells from peripheral blood mononuclear cells, obtained after pregnancy. These TCRs come from a female donor with multiple sclerosis, enrolled in a pregnancy study.

This chain connects TRBV6-1 to TRBJ2-7; the match to TRBD1 covers 7 bases. The germline V gene encodes CDR1 MNHNS and CDR2 SASEGT. The CDR3 extends over 14 amino acids. V trimming: 6 bases; J trimming: 1 base; junction bases outside the gene matches: 6. CDR3 sequence reads: CASSNPGQSYEQYF. CDR3 nucleotide sequence: TGTGCCAGCAGCAATCCGGGACAGTCCTACGAGCAGTACTTC.

The chain combines TRBV5-6 with TRBJ1-1; D is unclear. The CDR3 is 13 amino acids. V gave up 6 bases and J gave up 3 bases, with 12 bases separating them. Germline V lookup: CDR1 SGHDT, CDR2 YYEEEE. The CDR3 DNA reads TGTGCCAGCACCTCGGGGAGCTACACTGAAGCTTTCTTT. It is translated as CASTSGSYTEAFF.